This T cell receptor (beta chain) emerged from a study of blood T cell repertoires in COVID-19. Study overall: Acute and convalescent COVID-19 specimens originated in the United States, Italy and Spain. PBMCs, B-cell-depleted T cells, or T cells were the source of the cDNA or gDNA that made up the material.

Looked up from germline, CDR1 is SGHTA and CDR2 is FQGTGA. The CDR3 runs 14 residues. With 5 bases clipped from V and 4 bases from J, the junction kept 5 bases outside the gene matches. As handled by the study authors: Estimation of nucleated cell counts was performed using reference gene primer amplification. Clones were sequenced by immunoSEQ multiplex PCR, and TCRdb holds only the in-frame ones, with some missing. Clone size and the V and J calls come from that table; the DNA yielded D and trimming. The repertoire holds about 86,000 clones, with roughly four fifths as singletons. This receptor was obtained from a woman at least 80 years old with acute or convalescent COVID-19. The chain is built from TRBV7-3 and TRBJ1-1; 9 bases align to TRBD1. The sample was peripheral blood. The CDR3 DNA is TGTGCCAGCAGCGCTGGGACAGGGAGCACTGAAGCTTTCTTT. Translation: CASSAGTGSTEAFF.